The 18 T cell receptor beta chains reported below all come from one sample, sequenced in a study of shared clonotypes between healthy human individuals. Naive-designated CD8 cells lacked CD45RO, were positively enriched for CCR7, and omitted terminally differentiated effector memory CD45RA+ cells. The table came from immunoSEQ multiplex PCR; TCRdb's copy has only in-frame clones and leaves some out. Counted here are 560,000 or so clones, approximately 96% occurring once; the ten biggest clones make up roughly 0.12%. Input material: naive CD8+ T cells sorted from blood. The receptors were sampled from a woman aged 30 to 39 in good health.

The CDR3: CASSDSGTEPYSYEQYF. In nucleotides, the CDR3 is TGTGCCAGCAGTGATTCCGGGACAGAGCCTTACTCCTACGAGCAGTACTTC. The chain uses TRBV6-1 and TRBJ2-7; 7 bases agree with TRBD1. After removal of 3 bases from V and 0 bases from J, the junction contained 11 bases not matched to a gene. The CDR3 covers 17 residues. Germline V gene data show CDR1 as MNHNS and CDR2 as SASEGT.

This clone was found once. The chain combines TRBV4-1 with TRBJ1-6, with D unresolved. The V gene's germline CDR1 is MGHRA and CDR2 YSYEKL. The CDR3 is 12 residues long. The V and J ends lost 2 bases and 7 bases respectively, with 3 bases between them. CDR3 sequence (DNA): TGCGCCAGCAGCCAAAGAAATTCACCCCTCCACTTT. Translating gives CASSQRNSPLHF.

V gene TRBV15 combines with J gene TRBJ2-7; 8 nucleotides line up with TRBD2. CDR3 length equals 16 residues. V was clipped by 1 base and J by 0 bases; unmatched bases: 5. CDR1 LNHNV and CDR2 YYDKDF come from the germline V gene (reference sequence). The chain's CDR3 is CATSRVTSGSSYEQYF. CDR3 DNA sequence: TGTGCCACCAGCAGAGTAACCAGCGGGAGCTCCTACGAGCAGTACTTC.

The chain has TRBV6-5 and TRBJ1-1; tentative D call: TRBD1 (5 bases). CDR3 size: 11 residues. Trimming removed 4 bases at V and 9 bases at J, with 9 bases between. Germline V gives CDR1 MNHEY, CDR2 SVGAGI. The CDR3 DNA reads TGTGCCAGCAGTTCGGGGCTTCAAGCTTTCTTT. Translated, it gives CASSSGLQAFF.

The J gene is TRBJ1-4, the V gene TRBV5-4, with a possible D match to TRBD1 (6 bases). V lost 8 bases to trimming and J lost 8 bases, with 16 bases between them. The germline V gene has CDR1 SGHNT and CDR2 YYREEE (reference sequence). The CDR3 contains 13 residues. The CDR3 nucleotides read TGTGCCAGTAGGGGGGGAAAGGAAGAAAAACTGTTTTTT. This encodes CASRGGKEEKLFF.

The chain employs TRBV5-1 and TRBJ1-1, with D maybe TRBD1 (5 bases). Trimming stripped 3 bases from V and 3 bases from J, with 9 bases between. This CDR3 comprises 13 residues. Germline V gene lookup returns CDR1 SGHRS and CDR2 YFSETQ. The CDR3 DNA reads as TGCGCCAGCAGCTCGGCAGGGCACACTGAAGCTTTCTTT. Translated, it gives CASSSAGHTEAFF.

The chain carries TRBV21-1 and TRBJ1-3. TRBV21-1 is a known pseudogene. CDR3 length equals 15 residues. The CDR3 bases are TGTGCCAGCAGCAAAGAGGGAGGCCCAGGAAACACCATATATTTT. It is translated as CASSKEGGPGNTIYF.

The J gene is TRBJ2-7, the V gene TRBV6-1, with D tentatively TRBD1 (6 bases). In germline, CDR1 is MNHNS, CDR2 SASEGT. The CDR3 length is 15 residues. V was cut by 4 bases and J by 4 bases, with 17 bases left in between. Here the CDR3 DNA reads TGTGCCAGCAGTGTGTACTCCGGGACAAATTACGAGCAGTACTTC. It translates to CASSVYSGTNYEQYF.

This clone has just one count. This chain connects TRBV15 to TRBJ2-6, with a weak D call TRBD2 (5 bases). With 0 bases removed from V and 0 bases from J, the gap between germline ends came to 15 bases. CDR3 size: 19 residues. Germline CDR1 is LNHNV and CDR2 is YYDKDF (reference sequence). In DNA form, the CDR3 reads TGTGCCACCAGCAGAGATAAAGATAGCGAGAGCTCTGGGGCCAACGTCCTGACTTTC. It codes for CATSRDKDSESSGANVLTF.

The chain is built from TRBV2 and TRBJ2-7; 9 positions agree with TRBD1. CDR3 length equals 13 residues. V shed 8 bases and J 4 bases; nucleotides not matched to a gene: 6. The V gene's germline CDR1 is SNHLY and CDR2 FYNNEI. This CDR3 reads CASGTGTGYEQYF. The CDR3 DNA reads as TGTGCCAGCGGAACCGGGACAGGGTACGAGCAGTACTTC.

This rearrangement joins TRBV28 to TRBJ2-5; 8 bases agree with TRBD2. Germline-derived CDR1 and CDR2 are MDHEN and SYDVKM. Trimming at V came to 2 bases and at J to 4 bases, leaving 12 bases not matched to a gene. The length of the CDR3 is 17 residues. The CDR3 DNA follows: TGTGCCAGCAGTTTAGGTAGCGGGAACCACCTGGGAGAGACCCAGTACTTC. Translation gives CASSLGSGNHLGETQYF.

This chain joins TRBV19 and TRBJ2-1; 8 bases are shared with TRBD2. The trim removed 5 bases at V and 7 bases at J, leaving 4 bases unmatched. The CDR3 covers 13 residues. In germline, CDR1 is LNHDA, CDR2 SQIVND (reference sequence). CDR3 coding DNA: TGTGCCAGTAGTCAGACGGGAGGGAATGAGCAGTTCTTC. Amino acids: CASSQTGGNEQFF.

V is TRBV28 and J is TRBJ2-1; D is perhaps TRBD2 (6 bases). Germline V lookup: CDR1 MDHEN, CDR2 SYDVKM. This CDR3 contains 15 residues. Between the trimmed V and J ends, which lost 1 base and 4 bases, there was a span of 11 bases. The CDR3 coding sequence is TGTGCCAGCAGTTTATCGACTAGTGCTTACAATGAGCAGTTCTTC. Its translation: CASSLSTSAYNEQFF.

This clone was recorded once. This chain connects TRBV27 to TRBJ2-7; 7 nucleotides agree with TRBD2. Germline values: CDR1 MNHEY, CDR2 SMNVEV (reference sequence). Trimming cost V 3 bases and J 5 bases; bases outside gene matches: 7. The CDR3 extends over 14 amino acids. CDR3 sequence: CASSLGGSVNEQYF. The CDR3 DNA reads TGTGCCAGCAGTTTGGGGGGGAGTGTCAACGAGCAGTACTTC.

As DNA, the CDR3 is TGTGCCAGCAGCGGCCACGGTGGAGAGCAGTACTTC. Residues: CASSGHGGEQYF. The rearrangement uses TRBV9 and TRBJ2-7; D remains unclear. The length of the CDR3 is 12 residues. CDR1 is SGDLS and CDR2 is YYNGEE in the germline V gene. Trimming stripped 3 bases from V and 7 bases from J, with 11 bases between.

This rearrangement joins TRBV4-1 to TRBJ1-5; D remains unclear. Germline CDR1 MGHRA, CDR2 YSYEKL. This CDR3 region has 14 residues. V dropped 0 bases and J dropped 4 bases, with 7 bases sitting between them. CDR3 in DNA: TGCGCCAGCAGCCAAGATACGTTAAATCAGCCCCAGCATTTT. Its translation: CASSQDTLNQPQHF.

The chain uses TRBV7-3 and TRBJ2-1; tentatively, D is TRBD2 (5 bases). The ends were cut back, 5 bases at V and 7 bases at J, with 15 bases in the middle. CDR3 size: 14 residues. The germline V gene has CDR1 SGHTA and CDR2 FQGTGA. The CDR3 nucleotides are TGTGCCAGCAGCCAAGCGGCTGGGCTGAATGAGCAGTTCTTC. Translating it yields CASSQAAGLNEQFF. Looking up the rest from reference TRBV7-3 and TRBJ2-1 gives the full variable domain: GAGVSQTPSNKVTEKGKYVELRCDPISGHTALYWYRQSLGQGPEFLIYFQGTGAADDSGLPNDRFFAVRPEGSVSTLKIQRTERGDSAVYLCASSQAAGLNEQFFGPGTRLTVL.

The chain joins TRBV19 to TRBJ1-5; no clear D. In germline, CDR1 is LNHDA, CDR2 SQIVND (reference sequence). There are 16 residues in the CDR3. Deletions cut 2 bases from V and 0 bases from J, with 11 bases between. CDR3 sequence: CASSIPSVYSNQPQHF. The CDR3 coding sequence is TGTGCCAGTAGTATACCCAGCGTTTATAGCAATCAGCCCCAGCATTTT.